This entry concerns a single T cell receptor (beta chain). The antigen it recognizes is unknown. Base qualities were left out, and no much larger clone turns up one base away. The sample comes from a study of blood T cell repertoires in COVID-19 (dated by TCRdb to about 2020). In terms of the full investigation: Collaborator samples came from the United States, Italy and Spain and covered acute and convalescent phases of COVID-19. The material from the prospective study consisted of cDNA or gDNA derived from T cells, B-cell-depleted T cells, or PBMCs. Subjects who had been exposed to COVID-19, were actively infected with it, or had recovered from it provided the deeply sampled blood TCRbeta repertoires that made up the dataset. The repertoires were released in a freely available public database intended as a resource for research on the immune response to SARS-CoV-2. The samples were drawn from the first 160 participants of the ongoing ImmuneRACE study and from over a thousand subjects provided by 6 global collaborators. A de-identified subject ID, COVID-19 status, age in years and sex were almost always included in the sample metadata. HLA class I and class II types, where available, came from metadata supplied by the sample provider rather than from assay-based typing. Overall study results and their limits: The amount of clinical and demographic metadata varied by source and participant and was provided uncurated.

The CDR3 covers 15 residues, taking in both the cysteine and the valine. The CDR3 DNA has 45 bases and is translated from base 1. CDR1 and CDR2 were assigned from the germline V gene as SGHTA and FQGNSA. V is reduced by 5 bases and J by 3 bases, leaving a spacing of 17 bases between them. Each collaborating institution followed its own protocols to collect whole blood in K2EDTA tubes. For TCRbeta analysis, collaborators shipped samples in one of three forms: frozen whole blood, isolated PBMCs, or DNA extracted from either of those sample types. The immunoSEQ Assay, a bias-controlled multiplex PCR, was used to amplify TCRbeta CDR3 regions from genomic DNA. Per the original workflow: Within the assay, amplification of reference gene primers was used to estimate how many nucleated cells each sample contained. Sequence reads were collapsed and filtered to measure the absolute abundance of every unique TCRbeta CDR3 rearrangement. For each sample, productive Simpson clonality was calculated by taking the square root of Simpson's diversity index across productive rearrangements. TCRdb provides this immuneACCESS table in a form limited to in-frame rearrangements. Some clones are lacking; in checked studies, under half of them reflect an unresolved V gene, and why the rest are absent is not known. That table supplies the V and J calls and clone size; D and trimming were determined from the DNA. The sample table holds about 180,000 clones, of which approximately 91% were seen once. Together, the top ten hold approximately 0.5% of the sample.

This clonotype was sampled from a man aged 45-65 years with acute or convalescent COVID-19. The rearrangement combines TRBV7-2 with TRBJ2-7; 7 matching bases give a weak D call of TRBD2. Sequenced input: peripheral blood. The bases are TGTGCCAGCAGCCCCGACGGCGGGGGCAACTACGAGCAGTACGTC. Its protein product is CASSPDGGGNYEQYV.